Reported below is one T cell receptor beta chain. What it binds is not known. Germline V gives CDR1 LGHNA, CDR2 YNFKEQ. The CDR3 covers 18 residues. Trimming stripped 0 bases from V and 3 bases from J, with 18 bases between. The data were obtained in a study of cytomegalovirus exposure and HLA in healthy donors. Findings of the study overall: Most TCR sequences showed up rarely, but some public TCRs showed up in many donors. Presence/absence analyses assumed roughly uniform sequencing depth across donors, which may not hold.

Unrecorded immune exposure was likely among donors, who were nominally healthy when sampled. 60 Vbeta and 13 Jbeta primers were used in PCR. Only in-frame clones appear in the TCRdb table, and some are missing; sequencing was by immunoSEQ multiplex PCR. The data contain over 100,000 clones, about two thirds of them singletons. The sequence came from a man between 40 and 49 years old in good health and CMV-seropositive. Sequencing used PBMCs. This chain links TRBV4-2 with TRBJ2-1; tentative D call: TRBD2 (6 bases). CDR3 DNA: TGTGCCAGCAGCCAAGACGGGGCGGGATACCGGGGCTACAATGAGCAGTTCTTC. Protein: CASSQDGAGYRGYNEQFF.